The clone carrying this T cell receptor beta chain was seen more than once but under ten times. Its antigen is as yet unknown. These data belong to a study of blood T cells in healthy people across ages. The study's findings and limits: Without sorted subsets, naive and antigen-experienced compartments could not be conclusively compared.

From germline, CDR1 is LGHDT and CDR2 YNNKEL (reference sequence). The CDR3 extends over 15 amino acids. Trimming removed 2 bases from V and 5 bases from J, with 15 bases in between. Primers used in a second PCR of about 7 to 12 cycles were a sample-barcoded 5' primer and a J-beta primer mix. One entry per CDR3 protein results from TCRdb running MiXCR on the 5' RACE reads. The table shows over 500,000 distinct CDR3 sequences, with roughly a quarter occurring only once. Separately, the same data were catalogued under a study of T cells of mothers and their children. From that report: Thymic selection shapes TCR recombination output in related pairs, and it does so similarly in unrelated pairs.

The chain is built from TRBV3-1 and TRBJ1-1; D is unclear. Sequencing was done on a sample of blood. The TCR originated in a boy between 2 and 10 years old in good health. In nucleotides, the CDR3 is TGTGCCAGCAGCCAATGGCCCGAGGCCCGAACTGAAGCTTTCTTT. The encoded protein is CASSQWPEARTEAFF.